The source of this T cell receptor beta chain is a study of molecular identifiers for immune sequencing clone quantification. TCR libraries were built in bulk with a published protocol and specific TCR primers. TCRdb re-called the PCR reads through MiXCR, storing one row per CDR3 protein. The table has 40,000 to 50,000 distinct CDR3 sequences, roughly 21% seen once. Sorted inputs of 20,000 to 1,000,000 cells, with 10%, 30% or 50% RNA, yielded naive CD8 libraries. This CDR3 spans 18 amino acids. Germline CDR1 is MNHEY and CDR2 is SMNVEV (reference sequence). With V trimmed by 6 bases and J by 5 bases, 18 bases remained unmatched. Study outcomes and limitations: Underestimated sizes of highly expanded clones could result from identical TCR molecules that share a barcode.

About this clonotype itself: What it binds is unknown. This could be a read error, since a much larger clone is one nucleotide away.

The V call is TRBV27, the J call TRBJ1-4; 7 bases align to TRBD1. This receptor was identified in a human donor in good health. Some libraries in this study had Jurkat cell RNA spiked in. The sample consisted of naive CD8+ T cells from blood, with Jurkat cell RNA spiked in. The subset here: FACS-sorted CD8+CD4-CCR7+CD45RA+ naive T cells. In nucleotides, the CDR3 is TGTGCCAGCAGGATCATAGGATCTACCGGGACAGAGAATGAAAAACTGTTTTTT. It is translated as CASRIIGSTGTENEKLFF. Full variable domain (rest looked up from reference TRBV27 and TRBJ1-4): EAQVTQNPRYLITVTGKKLTVTCSQNMNHEYMSWYRQDPGLGLRQIYYSMNVEVTDKGDVPEGYKVSRKEKRNFPLILESPSPNQTSLYFCASRIIGSTGTENEKLFFGSGTQLSVL.